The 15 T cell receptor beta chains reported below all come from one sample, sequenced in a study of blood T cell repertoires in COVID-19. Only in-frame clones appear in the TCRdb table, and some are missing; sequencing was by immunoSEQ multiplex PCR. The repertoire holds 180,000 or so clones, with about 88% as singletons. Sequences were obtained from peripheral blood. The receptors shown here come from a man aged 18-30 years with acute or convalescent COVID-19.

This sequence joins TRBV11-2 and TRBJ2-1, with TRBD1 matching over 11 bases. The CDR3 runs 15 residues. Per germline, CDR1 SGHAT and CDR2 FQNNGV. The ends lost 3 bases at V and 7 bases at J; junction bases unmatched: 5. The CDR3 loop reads CASSFRTGGFNEQFF. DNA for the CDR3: TGTGCCAGCAGCTTTAGGACAGGGGGCTTTAATGAGCAGTTCTTC.

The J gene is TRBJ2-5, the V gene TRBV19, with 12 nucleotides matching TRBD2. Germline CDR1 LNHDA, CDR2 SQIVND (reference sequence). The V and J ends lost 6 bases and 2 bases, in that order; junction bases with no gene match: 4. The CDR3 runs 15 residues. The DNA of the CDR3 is TGTGCCAGTAGGGCTAGCGGGGGGGCTCAAGAGACCCAGTACTTC. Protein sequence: CASRASGGAQETQYF.

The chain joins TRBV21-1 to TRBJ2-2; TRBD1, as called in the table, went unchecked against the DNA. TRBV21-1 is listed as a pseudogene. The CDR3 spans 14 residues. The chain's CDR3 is CADRDRVNTGELFF. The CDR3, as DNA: TGTGCCGACCGGGACAGGGTAAACACCGGGGAGCTGTTTTTT.

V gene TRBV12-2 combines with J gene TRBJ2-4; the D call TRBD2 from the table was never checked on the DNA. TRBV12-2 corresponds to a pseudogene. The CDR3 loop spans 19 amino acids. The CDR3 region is CASRNLLAGGLQAKNIQYF. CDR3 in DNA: TGTGCAAGTCGAAATCTACTAGCGGGGGGTTTACAAGCCAAAAACATTCAGTACTTC.

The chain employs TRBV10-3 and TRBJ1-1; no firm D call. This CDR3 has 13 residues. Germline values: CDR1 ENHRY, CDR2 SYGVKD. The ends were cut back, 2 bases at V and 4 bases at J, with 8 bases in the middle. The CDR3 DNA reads TGTGCCATCAGTGAGCGGTTTTCCACTGAAGCTTTCTTT. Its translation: CAISERFSTEAFF.

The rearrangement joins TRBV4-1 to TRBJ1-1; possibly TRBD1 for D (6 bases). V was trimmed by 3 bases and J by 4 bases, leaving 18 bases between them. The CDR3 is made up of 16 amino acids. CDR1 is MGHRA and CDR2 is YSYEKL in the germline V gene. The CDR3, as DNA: TGCGCCAGCAGCCAGAGGAGTACAGGGAGAGTCACTGAAGCTTTCTTT. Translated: CASSQRSTGRVTEAFF.

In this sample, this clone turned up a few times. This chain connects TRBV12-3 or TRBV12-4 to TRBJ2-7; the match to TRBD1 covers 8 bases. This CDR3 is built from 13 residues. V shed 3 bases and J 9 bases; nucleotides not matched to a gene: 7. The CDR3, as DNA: TGTGCCAGCAGTTTTGGGACAGGAGAGGTGCAGTACGTC. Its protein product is CASSFGTGEVQYV.

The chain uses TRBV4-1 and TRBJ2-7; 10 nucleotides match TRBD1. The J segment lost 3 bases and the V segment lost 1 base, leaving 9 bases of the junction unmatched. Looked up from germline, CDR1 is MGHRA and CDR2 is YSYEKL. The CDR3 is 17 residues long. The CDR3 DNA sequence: TGCGCCAGCAGCCAAGGTCGCATGCGGGACAGGGGCTACGAGCAGTACGTC. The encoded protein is CASSQGRMRDRGYEQYV.

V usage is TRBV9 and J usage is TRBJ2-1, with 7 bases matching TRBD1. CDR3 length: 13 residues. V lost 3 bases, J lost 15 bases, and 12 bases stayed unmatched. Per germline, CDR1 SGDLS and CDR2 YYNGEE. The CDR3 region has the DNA TGTGCCAGCAGCGGACTTTGGGACAGAGATCTGTTCTTC. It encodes CASSGLWDRDLFF.

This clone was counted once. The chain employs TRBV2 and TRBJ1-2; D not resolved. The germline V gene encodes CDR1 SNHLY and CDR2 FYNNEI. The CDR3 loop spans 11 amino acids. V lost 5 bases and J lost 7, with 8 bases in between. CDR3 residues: CASSPRVGYTF. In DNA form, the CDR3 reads TGTGCCAGCAGTCCGCGGGTTGGCTACACCTTC.

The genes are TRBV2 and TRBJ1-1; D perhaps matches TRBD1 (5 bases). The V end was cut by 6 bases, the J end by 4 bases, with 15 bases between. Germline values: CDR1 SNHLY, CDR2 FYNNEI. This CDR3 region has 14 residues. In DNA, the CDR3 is TGTGCCAGCAGACTTTTAGGAGGGGCCACTGAAGCTTTCTTT. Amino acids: CASRLLGGATEAFF.

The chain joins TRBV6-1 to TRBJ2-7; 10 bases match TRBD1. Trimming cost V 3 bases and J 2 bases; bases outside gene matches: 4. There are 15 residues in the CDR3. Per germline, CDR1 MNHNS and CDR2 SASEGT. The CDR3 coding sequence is TGTGCCAGCAGTGAGTGGACAGGGGGGACCTACGAGCAGTACGTC. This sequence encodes CASSEWTGGTYEQYV.

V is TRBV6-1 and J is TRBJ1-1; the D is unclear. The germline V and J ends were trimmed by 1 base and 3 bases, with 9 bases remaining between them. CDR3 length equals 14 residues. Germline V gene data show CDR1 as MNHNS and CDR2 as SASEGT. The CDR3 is CASSEVGGDTEAFF. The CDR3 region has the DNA TGTGCCAGCAGTGAAGTCGGCGGGGACACTGAAGCTTTCTTT.

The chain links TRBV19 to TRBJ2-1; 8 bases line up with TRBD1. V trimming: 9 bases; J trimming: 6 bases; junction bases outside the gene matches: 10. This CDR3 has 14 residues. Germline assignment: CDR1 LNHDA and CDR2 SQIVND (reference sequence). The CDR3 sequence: CASEPGGPFNEQFF. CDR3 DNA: TGTGCCAGCGAACCAGGGGGCCCGTTCAATGAGCAGTTCTTC. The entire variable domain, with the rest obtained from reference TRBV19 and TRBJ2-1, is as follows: DGGITQSPKYLFRKEGQNVTLSCEQNLNHDAMYWYRQDPGQGLRLIYYSQIVNDFQKGDIAEGYSVSREKKESFPLTVTSAQKNPTAFYLCASEPGGPFNEQFFGPGTRLTVL.

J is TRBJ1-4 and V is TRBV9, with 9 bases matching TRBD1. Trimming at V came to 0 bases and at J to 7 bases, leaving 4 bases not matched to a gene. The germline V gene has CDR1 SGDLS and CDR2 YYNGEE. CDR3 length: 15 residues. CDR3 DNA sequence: TGTGCCAGCAGCGTAGGGGGACAGGGTGGTGAAAAACTGTTTTTT. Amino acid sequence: CASSVGGQGGEKLFF. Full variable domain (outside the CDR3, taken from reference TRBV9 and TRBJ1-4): DSGVTQTPKHLITATGQRVTLRCSPRSGDLSVYWYQQSLDQGLQFLIQYYNGEERAKGNILERFSAQQFPDLHSELNLSSLELGDSALYFCASSVGGQGGEKLFFGSGTQLSVL.